This TCR beta chain came from a study of cytotoxic CD8 clonotypes in ibrutinib-treated CLL. Study-wide results and limits: Sampling times (in sustained-remission versus progressing patients) were not the same. Contraction or stability on treatment characterized the public clonotypes, which were uncommon.

Measured with immunoSEQ multiplex PCR; TCRdb has only the in-frame clones, and not every one. Among 200,000 or so clones listed, nearly 80% were seen once. The table lists this clone with a few counts. The antigen remains undetermined. A junction boundary mismatches the germline segment, possibly from a read error. The CDR3 length is 13 residues. Germline CDR1 and CDR2: SSHAT and FNYEAQ (reference sequence). The rearrangement joins TRBV7-7 to TRBJ1-1; D gene unclear. The sample here was PBMCs, taken after 12 months of ibrutinib treatment. The source of this sequence is a human donor with chronic lymphocytic leukemia. The CDR3 coding sequence is TGTGCTAGCAGCTTAGACCCGAACACTGAAGCTTTCTTT. Translating it yields CASSLDPNTEAFF.